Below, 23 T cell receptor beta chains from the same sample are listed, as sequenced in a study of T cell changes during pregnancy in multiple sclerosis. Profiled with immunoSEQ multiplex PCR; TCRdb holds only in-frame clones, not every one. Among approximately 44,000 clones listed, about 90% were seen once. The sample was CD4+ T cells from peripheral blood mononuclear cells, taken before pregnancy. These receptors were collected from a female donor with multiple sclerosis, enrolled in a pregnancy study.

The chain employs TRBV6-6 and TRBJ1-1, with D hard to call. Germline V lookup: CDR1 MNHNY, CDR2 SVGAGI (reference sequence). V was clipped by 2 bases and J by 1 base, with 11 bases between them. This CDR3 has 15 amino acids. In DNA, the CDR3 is TGTGCCAGCAGTTACCCTTGGCGGGGGAACACTGAAGCTTTCTTT. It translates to CASSYPWRGNTEAFF.

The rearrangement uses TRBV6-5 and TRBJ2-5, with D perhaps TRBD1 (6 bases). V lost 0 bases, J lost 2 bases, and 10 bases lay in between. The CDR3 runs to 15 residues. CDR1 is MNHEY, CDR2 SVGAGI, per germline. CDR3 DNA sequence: TGTGCCAGCAGTTACTCCCCGACAGGTCAAGAGACCCAGTACTTC. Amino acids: CASSYSPTGQETQYF.

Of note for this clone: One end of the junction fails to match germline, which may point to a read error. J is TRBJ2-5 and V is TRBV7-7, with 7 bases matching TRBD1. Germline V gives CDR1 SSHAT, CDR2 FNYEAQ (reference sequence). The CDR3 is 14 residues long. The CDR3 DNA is TGTGCTAGCAGCACGAACAGGGGCGGAGAGACCCAGTACTTC. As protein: CASSTNRGGETQYF.

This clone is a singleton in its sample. CDR3 sequence (DNA): TGCGCCAGCAGCTTCGGAGCGGGGTCAGGCACAGATACGCAGTATTTT. This gives the protein CASSFGAGSGTDTQYF. The V and J genes are TRBV5-1 and TRBJ2-3, with 7 positions matching TRBD2. J lost 1 base, V lost 2 bases, and 7 bases had no gene match. Germline V gene lookup returns CDR1 SGHRS and CDR2 YFSETQ. The CDR3 sequence is 16 residues long.

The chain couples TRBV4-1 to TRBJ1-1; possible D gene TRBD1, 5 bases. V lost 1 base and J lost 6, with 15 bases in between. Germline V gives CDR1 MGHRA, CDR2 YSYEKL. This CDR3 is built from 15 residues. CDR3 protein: CASSQGPYGGSEAFF. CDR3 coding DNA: TGCGCCAGCAGCCAAGGCCCGTACGGGGGATCTGAAGCTTTCTTT.

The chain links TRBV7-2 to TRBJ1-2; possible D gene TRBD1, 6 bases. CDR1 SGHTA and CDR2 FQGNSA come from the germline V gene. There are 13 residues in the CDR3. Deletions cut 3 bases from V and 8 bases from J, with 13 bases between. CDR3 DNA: TGTGCCAGCAGCTTCACAGGGTCGGGGGGCTACACCTTC. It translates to CASSFTGSGGYTF.

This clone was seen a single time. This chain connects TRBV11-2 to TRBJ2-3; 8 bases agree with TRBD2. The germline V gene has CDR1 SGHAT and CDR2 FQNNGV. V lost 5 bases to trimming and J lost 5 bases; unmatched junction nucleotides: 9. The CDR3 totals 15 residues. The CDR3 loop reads CASSPRTGGQDTQYF. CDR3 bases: TGTGCCAGCAGCCCACGAACGGGGGGGCAAGATACGCAGTATTTT.

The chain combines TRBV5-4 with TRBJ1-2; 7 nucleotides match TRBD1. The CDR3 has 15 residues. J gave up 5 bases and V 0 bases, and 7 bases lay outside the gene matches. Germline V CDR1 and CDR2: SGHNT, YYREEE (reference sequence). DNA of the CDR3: TGTGCCAGCAGCTTGGGTCAGGGGGATCTATATGGCTACACCTTC. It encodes CASSLGQGDLYGYTF.

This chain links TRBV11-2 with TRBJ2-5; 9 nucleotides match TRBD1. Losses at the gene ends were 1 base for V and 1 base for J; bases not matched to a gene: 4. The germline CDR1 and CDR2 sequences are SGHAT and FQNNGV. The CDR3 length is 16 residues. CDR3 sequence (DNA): TGTGCCAGCAGCTTAGTGGGACAGGGCCCCCAAGAGACCCAGTACTTC. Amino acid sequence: CASSLVGQGPQETQYF.

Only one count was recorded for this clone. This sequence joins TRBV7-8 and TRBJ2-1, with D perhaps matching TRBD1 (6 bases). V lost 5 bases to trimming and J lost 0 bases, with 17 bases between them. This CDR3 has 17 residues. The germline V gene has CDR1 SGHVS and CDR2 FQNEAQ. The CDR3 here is CASSDEFRGSSYNEQFF. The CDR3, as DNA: TGTGCCAGCAGCGACGAGTTCAGGGGAAGCTCCTACAATGAGCAGTTCTTC.

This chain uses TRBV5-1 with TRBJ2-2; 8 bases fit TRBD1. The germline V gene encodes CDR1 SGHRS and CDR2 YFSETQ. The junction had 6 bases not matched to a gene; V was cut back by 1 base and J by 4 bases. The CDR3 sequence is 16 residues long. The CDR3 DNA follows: TGCGCCAGCAGCTTGAGTCTGGACAGGGCCACCGGGGAGCTGTTTTTT. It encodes CASSLSLDRATGELFF.

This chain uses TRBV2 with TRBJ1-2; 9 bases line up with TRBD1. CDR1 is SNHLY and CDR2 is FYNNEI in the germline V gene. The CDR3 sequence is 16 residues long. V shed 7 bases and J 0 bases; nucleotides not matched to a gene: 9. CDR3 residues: CASNAGQGITNYGYTF. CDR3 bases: TGTGCCAGCAACGCCGGACAGGGGATAACTAACTATGGCTACACCTTC.

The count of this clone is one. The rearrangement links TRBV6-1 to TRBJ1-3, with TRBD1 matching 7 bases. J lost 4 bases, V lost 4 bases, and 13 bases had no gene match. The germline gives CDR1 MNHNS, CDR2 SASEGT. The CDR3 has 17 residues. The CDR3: CASSGSGTAFPGNTIYF. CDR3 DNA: TGTGCCAGCAGTGGCTCCGGGACAGCTTTTCCCGGAAACACCATATATTTT.

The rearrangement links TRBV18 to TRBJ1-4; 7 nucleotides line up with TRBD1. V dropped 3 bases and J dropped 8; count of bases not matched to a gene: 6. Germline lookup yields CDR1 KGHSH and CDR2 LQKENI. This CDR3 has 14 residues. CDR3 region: CASSPGQSIEKLFF. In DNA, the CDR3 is TGTGCCAGCTCACCGGGACAGTCGATCGAAAAACTGTTTTTT.

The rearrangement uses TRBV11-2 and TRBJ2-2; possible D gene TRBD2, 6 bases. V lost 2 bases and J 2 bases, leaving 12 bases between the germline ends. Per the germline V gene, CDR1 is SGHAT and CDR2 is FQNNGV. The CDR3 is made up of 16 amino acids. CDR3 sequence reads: CASSLLASVNTGELFF. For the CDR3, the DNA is TGTGCCAGCAGCTTATTGGCTAGCGTTAACACCGGGGAGCTGTTTTTT.

The CDR3 loop reads CASSGTWAEAFF. CDR3 in DNA: TGTGCCAGCAGTGGGACTTGGGCTGAAGCTTTCTTT. V gene TRBV2 combines with J gene TRBJ1-1; D uncertain. The germline CDR1 and CDR2 sequences are SNHLY and FYNNEI. The CDR3 has 12 amino acids. Trimming removed 4 bases at V and 6 bases at J, with 9 bases between.

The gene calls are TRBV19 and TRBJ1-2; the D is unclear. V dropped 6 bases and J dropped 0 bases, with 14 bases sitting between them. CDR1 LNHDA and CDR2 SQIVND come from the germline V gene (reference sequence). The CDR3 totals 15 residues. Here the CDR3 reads CASRPVGITNYGYTF. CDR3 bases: TGTGCCAGTAGGCCTGTCGGGATAACTAACTATGGCTACACCTTC.

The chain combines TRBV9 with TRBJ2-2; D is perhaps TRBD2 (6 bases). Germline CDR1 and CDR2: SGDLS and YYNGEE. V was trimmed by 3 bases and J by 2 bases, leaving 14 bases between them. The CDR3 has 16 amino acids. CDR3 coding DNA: TGTGCCAGCAGCGCCCGCTCCGGGACTAACACCGGGGAGCTGTTTTTT. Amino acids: CASSARSGTNTGELFF.

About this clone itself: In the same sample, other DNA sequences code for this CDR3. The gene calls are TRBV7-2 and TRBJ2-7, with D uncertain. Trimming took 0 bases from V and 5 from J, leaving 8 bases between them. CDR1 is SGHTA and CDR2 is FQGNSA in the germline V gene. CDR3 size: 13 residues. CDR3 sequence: CASSLAREDEQYF. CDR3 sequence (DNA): TGTGCCAGCAGCTTAGCGAGAGAGGACGAGCAGTACTTC.

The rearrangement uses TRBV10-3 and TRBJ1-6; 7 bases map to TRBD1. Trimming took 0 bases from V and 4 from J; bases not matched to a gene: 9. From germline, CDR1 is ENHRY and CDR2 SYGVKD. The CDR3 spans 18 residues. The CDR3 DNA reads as TGTGCCATCAGTGAGTCGACTGGAGGGGGCCGGTATAATTCACCCCTCCACTTT. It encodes CAISESTGGGRYNSPLHF.

The CDR3 DNA is TGTGCCTGGAGTTTCCTAGCGGGGGCGGGAGATACGCAGTATTTT. It encodes CAWSFLAGAGDTQYF. The V and J genes are TRBV30 and TRBJ2-3, with 10 bases fitting TRBD2. The CDR3 extends over 15 amino acids. The V gene end was trimmed by 2 bases and the J gene end by 5 bases; junction bases not matched to a gene: 7. Germline V gene lookup returns CDR1 GTSNPN and CDR2 SVGIG (reference sequence).

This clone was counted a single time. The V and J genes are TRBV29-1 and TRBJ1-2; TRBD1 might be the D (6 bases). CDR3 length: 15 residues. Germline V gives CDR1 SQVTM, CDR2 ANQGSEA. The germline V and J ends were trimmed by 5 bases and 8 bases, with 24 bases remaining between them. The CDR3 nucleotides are TGCAGCGTTCGGACCGACCACAGGGATGCTTGGGGCTACACCTTC. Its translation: CSVRTDHRDAWGYTF. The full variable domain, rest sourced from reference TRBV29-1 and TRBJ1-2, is SAVISQKPSRDICQRGTSLTIQCQVDSQVTMMFWYRQQPGQSLTLIATANQGSEATYESGFVIDKFPISRPNLTFSTLTVSNMSPEDSSIYLCSVRTDHRDAWGYTFGSGTRLTVV.

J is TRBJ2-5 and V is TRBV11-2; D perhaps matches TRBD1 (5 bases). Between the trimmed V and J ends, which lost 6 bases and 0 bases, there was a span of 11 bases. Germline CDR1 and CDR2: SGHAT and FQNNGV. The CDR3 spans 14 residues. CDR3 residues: CASRKGPDQETQYF. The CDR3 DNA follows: TGTGCCAGCAGGAAGGGGCCGGACCAAGAGACCCAGTACTTC.